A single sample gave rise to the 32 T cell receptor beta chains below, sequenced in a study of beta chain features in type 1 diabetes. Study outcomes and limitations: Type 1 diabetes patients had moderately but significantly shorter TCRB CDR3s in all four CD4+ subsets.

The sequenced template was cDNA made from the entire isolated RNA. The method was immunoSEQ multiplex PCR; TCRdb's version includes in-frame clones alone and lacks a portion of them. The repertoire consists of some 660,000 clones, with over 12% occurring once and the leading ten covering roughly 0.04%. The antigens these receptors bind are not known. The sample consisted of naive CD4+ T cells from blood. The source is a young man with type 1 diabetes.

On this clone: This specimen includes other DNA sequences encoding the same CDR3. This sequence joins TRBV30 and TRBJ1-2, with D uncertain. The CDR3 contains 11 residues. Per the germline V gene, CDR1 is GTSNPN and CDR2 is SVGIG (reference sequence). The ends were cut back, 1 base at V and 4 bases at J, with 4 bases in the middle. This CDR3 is CAWSAFYGYTF. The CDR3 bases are TGTGCCTGGAGTGCCTTCTATGGCTACACCTTC. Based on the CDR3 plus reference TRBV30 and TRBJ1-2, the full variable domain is SQTIHQWPATLVQPVGSPLSLECTVEGTSNPNLYWYRQAAGRGLQLLFYSVGIGQISSEVPQNLSASRPQDRQFILSSKKLLLSDSGFYLCAWSAFYGYTFGSGTRLTVV.

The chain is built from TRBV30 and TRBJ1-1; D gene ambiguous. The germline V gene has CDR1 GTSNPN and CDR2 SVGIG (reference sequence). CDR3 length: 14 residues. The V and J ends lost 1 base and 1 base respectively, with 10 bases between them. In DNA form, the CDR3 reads TGTGCCTGGAGTGGACCCCAGACGAACACTGAAGCTTTCTTT. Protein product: CAWSGPQTNTEAFF.

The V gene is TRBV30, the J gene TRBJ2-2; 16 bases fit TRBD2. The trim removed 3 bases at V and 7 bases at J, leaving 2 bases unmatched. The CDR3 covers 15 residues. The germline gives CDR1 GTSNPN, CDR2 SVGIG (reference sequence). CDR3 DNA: TGTGCCTGGAGGGGACTAGCGGGAGGGCACGGGGAGCTGTTTTTT. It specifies CAWRGLAGGHGELFF. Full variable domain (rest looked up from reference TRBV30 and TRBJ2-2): SQTIHQWPATLVQPVGSPLSLECTVEGTSNPNLYWYRQAAGRGLQLLFYSVGIGQISSEVPQNLSASRPQDRQFILSSKKLLLSDSGFYLCAWRGLAGGHGELFFGEGSRLTVL.

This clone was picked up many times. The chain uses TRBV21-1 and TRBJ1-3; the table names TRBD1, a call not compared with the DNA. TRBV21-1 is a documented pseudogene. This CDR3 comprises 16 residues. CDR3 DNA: TGTGCCAGCAGCCTTGTAAGACAATTCTCTGGAAACACCATATATTTT. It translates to CASSLVRQFSGNTIYF.

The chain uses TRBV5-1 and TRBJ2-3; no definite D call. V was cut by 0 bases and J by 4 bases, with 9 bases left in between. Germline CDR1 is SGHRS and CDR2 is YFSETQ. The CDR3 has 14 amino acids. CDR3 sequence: CASSLGRPPDTQYF. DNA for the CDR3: TGCGCCAGCAGCTTGGGGCGGCCGCCAGATACGCAGTATTTT. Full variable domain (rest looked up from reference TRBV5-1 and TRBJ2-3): KAGVTQTPRYLIKTRGQQVTLSCSPISGHRSVSWYQQTPGQGLQFLFEYFSETQRNKGNFPGRFSGRQFSNSRSEMNVSTLELGDSALYLCASSLGRPPDTQYFGPGTRLTVL.

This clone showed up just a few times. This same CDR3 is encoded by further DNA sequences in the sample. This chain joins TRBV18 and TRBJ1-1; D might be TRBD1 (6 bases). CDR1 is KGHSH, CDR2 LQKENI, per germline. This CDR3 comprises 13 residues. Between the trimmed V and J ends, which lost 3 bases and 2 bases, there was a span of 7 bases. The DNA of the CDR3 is TGTGCCAGCTCACCGGGACAAAACACTGAAGCTTTCTTT. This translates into CASSPGQNTEAFF. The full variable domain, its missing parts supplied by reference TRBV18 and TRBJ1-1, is NAGVMQNPRHLVRRRGQEARLRCSPMKGHSHVYWYRQLPEEGLKFMVYLQKENIIDESGMPKERFSAEFPKEGPSILRIQQVVRGDSAAYFCASSPGQNTEAFFGQGTRLTVV.

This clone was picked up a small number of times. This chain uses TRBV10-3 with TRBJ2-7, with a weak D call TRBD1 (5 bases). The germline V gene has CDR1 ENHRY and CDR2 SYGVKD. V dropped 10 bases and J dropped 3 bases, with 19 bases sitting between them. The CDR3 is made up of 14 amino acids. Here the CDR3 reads CATHQGFTFYEQYF. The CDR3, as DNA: TGTGCCACTCATCAGGGTTTTACTTTCTACGAGCAGTACTTC.

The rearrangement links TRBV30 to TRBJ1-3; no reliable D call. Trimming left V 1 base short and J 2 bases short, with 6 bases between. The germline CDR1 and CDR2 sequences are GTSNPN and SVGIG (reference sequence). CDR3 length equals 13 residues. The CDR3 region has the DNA TGTGCCTGGAGTGGTTCCGCTGGAAACACCATATATTTT. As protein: CAWSGSAGNTIYF.

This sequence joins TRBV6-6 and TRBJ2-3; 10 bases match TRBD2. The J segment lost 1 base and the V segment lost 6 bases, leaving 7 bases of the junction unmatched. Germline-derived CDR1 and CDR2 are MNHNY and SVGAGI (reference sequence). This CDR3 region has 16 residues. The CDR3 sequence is CASRSPTSGGTDTQYF. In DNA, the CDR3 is TGTGCCAGCAGATCACCCACTAGCGGGGGCACAGATACGCAGTATTTT.

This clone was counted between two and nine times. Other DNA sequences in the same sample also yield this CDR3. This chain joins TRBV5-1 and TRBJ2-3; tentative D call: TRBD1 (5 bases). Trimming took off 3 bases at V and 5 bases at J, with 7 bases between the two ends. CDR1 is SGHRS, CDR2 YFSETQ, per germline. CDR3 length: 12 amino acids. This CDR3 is CASSSQGDTQYF. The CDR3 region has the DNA TGCGCCAGCAGCTCGCAGGGAGATACGCAGTATTTT.

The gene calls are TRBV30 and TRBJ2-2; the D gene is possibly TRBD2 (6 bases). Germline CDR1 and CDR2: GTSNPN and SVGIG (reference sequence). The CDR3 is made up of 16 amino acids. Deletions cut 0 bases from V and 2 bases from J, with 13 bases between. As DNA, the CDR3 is TGTGCCTGGAGTGTAGTCCTGGGACTTAACACCGGGGAGCTGTTTTTT. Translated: CAWSVVLGLNTGELFF. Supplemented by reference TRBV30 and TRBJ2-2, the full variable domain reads SQTIHQWPATLVQPVGSPLSLECTVEGTSNPNLYWYRQAAGRGLQLLFYSVGIGQISSEVPQNLSASRPQDRQFILSSKKLLLSDSGFYLCAWSVVLGLNTGELFFGEGSRLTVL.

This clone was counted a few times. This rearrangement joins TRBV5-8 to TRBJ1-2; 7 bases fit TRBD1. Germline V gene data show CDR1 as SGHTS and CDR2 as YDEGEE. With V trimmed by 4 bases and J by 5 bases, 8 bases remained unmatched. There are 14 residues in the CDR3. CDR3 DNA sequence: TGTGCCAGCAGCGCCGACAGGGCCGTATATGGCTACACCTTC. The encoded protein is CASSADRAVYGYTF.

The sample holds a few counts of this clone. The CDR3 sequence: CASRLAQLAGEETQYF. CDR3 sequence (DNA): TGTGCAAGTCGCTTAGCGCAGCTAGCGGGAGAGGAGACCCAGTACTTC. The rearrangement uses TRBV12-2 and TRBJ2-5; the table gives TRBD2 as D, unverified against the DNA. TRBV12-2 is a known pseudogene. CDR3 length: 16 amino acids.

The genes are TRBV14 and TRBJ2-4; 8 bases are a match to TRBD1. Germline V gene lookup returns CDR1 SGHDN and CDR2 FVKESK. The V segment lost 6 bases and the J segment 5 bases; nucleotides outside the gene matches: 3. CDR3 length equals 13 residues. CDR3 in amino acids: CASRKTGENIQYF. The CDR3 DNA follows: TGTGCCAGCAGGAAGACAGGGGAAAACATTCAGTACTTC.

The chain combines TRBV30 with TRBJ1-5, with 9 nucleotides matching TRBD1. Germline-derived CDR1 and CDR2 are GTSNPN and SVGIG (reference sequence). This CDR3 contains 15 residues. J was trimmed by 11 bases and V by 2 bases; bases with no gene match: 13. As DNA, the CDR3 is TGTGCCTGGAGTTCGGCGGGACAGGGATTTCGGGCCCAGCATTTT. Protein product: CAWSSAGQGFRAQHF.

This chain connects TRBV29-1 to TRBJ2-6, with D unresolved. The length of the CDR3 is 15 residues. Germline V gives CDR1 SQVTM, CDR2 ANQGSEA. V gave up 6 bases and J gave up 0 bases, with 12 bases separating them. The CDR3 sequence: CSVQTGISGANVLTF. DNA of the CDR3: TGCAGCGTCCAGACCGGAATCTCTGGGGCCAACGTCCTGACTTTC. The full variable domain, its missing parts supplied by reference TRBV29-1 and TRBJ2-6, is SAVISQKPSRDICQRGTSLTIQCQVDSQVTMMFWYRQQPGQSLTLIATANQGSEATYESGFVIDKFPISRPNLTFSTLTVSNMSPEDSSIYLCSVQTGISGANVLTFGAGSRLTVL.

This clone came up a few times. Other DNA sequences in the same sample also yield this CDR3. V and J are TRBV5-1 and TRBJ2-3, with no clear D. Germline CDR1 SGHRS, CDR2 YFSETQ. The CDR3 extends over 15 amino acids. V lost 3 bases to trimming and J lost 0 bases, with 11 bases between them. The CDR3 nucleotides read TGCGCCAGCAGCTCGCGGAGACCCAGCACAGATACGCAGTATTTT. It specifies CASSSRRPSTDTQYF.

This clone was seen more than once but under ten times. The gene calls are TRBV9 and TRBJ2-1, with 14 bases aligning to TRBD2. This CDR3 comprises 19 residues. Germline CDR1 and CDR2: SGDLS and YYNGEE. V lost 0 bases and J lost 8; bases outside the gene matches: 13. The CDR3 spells CASSVAKTSGRVQTDEQFF. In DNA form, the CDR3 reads TGTGCCAGCAGCGTAGCTAAGACTAGCGGGAGGGTCCAAACGGATGAGCAGTTCTTC.

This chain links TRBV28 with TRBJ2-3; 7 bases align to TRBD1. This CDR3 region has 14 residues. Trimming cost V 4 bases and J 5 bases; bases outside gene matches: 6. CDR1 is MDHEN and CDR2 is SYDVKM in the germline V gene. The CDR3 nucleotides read TGTGCCAGCAGTTCAGGGGGTGTTCAAGATACGCAGTATTTT. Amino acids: CASSSGGVQDTQYF.

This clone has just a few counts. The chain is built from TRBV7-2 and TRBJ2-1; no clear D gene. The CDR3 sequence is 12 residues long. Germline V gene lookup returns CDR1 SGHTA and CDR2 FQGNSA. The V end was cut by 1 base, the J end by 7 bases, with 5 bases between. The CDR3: CASSLDRNEQFF. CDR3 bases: TGTGCCAGCAGCTTAGACCGGAATGAGCAGTTCTTC.

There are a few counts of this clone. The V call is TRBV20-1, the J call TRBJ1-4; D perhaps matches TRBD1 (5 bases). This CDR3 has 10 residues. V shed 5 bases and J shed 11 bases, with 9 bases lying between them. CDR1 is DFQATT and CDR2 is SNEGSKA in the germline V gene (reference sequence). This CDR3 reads CSAPTAKLFF. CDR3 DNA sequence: TGCAGTGCTCCGACAGCTAAACTGTTTTTT.

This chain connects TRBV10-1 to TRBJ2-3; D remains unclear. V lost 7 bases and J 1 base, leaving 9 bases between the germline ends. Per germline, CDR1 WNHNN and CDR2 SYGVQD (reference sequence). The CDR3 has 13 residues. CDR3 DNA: TGCGCCAGCACGGCCAGCGGCACAGATACGCAGTATTTT. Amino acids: CASTASGTDTQYF.

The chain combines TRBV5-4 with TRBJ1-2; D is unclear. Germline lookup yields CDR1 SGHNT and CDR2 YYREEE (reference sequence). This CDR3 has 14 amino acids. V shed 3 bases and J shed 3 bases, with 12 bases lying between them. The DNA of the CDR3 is TGTGCCAGCAGCTCCGGGCAGCCGGACTATGGCTACACCTTC. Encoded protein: CASSSGQPDYGYTF. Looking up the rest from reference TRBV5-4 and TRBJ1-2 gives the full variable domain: ETGVTQSPTHLIKTRGQQVTLRCSSQSGHNTVSWYQQALGQGPQFIFQYYREEENGRGNFPPRFSGLQFPNYSSELNVNALELDDSALYLCASSSGQPDYGYTFGSGTRLTVV.

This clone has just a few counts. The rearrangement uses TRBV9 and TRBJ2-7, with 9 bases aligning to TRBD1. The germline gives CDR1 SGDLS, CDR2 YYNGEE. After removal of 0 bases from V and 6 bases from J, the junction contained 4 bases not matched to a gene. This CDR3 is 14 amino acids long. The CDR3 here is CASSVGTGVAEQYF. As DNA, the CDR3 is TGTGCCAGCAGCGTAGGGACAGGGGTGGCCGAGCAGTACTTC.

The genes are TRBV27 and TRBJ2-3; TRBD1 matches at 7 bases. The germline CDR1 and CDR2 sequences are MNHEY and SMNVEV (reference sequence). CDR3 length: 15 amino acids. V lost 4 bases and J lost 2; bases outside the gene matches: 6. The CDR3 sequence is CASSWRQGTTDTQYF. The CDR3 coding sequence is TGTGCCAGCAGTTGGCGACAGGGTACCACAGATACGCAGTATTTT.

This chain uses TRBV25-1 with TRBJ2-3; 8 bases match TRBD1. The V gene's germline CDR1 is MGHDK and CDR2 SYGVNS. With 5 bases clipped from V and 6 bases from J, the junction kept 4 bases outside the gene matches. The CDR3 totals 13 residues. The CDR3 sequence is CASSFTGGDTQYF. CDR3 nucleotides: TGTGCCAGCAGTTTTACAGGGGGGGATACGCAGTATTTT.

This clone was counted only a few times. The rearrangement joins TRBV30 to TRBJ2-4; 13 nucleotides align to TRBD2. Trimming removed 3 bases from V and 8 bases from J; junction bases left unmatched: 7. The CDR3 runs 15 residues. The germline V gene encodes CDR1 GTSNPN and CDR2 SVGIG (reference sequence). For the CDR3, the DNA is TGTGCCTGGAGAAAGGGACTAGCGGGACGGGACATTCAGTACTTC. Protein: CAWRKGLAGRDIQYF.

DNA of the CDR3: TGTGCCAGCAGCTTGGGGGAGGCTAATGAAAAACTGTTTTTT. Translation: CASSLGEANEKLFF. The chain uses TRBV7-2 and TRBJ1-4; perhaps TRBD1 as D (5 bases). Per the germline V gene, CDR1 is SGHTA and CDR2 is FQGNSA. The CDR3 extends over 14 amino acids. Trimming took off 3 bases at V and 3 bases at J, with 8 bases between the two ends.

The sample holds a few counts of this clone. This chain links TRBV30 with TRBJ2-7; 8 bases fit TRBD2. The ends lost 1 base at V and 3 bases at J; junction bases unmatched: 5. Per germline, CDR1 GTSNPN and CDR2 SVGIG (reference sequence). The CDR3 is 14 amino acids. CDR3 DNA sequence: TGTGCCTGGAGTGCGGGCGGGGGGCTCTACGAGCAGTACTTC. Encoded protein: CAWSAGGGLYEQYF. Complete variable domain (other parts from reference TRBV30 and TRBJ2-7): SQTIHQWPATLVQPVGSPLSLECTVEGTSNPNLYWYRQAAGRGLQLLFYSVGIGQISSEVPQNLSASRPQDRQFILSSKKLLLSDSGFYLCAWSAGGGLYEQYFGPGTRLTVT.

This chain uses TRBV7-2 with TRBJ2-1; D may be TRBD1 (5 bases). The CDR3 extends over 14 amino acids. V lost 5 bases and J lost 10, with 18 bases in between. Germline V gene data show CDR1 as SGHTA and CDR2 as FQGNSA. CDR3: CASSPVGARREQFF. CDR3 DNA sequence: TGTGCCAGCAGCCCAGTAGGGGCGCGGCGGGAGCAGTTCTTC.

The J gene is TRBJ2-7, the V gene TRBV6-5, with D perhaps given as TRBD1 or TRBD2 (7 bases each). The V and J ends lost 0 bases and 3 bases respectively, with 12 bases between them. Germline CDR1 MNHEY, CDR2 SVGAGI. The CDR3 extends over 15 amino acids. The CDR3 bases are TGTGCCAGCAGTTACTCGGGAGGGGGCAACTACGAGCAGTACTTC. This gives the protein CASSYSGGGNYEQYF.

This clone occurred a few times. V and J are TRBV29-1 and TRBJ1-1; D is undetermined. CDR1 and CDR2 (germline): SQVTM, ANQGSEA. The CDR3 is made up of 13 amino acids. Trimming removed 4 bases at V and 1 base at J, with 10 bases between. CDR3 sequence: CSVGKGGNTEAFF. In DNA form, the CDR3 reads TGCAGCGTTGGGAAGGGCGGGAACACTGAAGCTTTCTTT.